This T cell receptor beta chain came from a study of naive and memory T cell subsets. Study-level points and caveats: Between naive and memory subsets, TCR abundance power law exponents differed. No ground truth validated the naive and memory repertoire findings. TCR counts from RNA may reflect activation-linked expression changes. Diversity fell and Gini index rose from naive through CM, EM, EMRA.

This CDR3 spans 16 amino acids. Germline V gene data show CDR1 as SGHRS and CDR2 as YFSETQ. V shed 3 bases, J shed 0 bases, and the junction held 9 bases outside the gene matches. The beta constant-region primer was an equimolar mix of two oligonucleotides covering TRBC1 and TRBC2. The ligated cDNA underwent four PCR rounds using SP2 and nested alpha and beta constant-region primers. A single record per CDR3 protein comes from TCRdb applying MiXCR to the UMI-ligation and nested PCR reads. Of roughly 130,000 distinct CDR3 sequences listed, about 36% were seen once; the top ten hold about 0.85%. In this sample, this clonotype turned up a few times. No antigen is known for it.

The sequenced sample consisted of central memory CD4+ T cells from blood. This TCR derives from a human donor in good health. The chain carries TRBV5-1 and TRBJ2-7; 7 bases are shared with TRBD1. The CDR3 coding sequence is TGCGCCAGCAGCTCCCGGTTCGGGGACAGCTCCTACGAGCAGTACTTC. Protein product: CASSSRFGDSSYEQYF.